The clone carrying this T cell receptor (beta chain) was seen a single time. Its specificity is unknown. The entry originates in a study of cytotoxic CD8 clonotypes in ibrutinib-treated CLL. Study-level information: Researchers reported 11 relapsed/refractory and approximately 16 treatment-naive patients, roughly 17 of them IGHV unmutated.

Overall study findings and caveats: Clonality correlated strongly with circulating CD8+ T cells and exceeded age-matched healthy donors at baseline.

V lost 1 base and J 5 bases, leaving 12 bases between the germline ends. Germline CDR1 SGHRS, CDR2 YFSETQ. The CDR3 length is 14 residues. Roughly 2.1 micrograms of genomic DNA came from cryopreserved PBMCs for TCR beta libraries. This table comes from immunoSEQ multiplex PCR, and its TCRdb copy is limited to in-frame clones, with some not included. This table has some 19,000 clones, about 85% appearing once. The receptor's source is a human donor with chronic lymphocytic leukemia. This rearrangement joins TRBV5-1 to TRBJ2-5, with D possibly TRBD2 on 5 matching bases. The sample here was PBMCs, taken before ibrutinib treatment. The CDR3 DNA reads as TGCGCCAGCAGCTTGAAAGCGGTAGGGGAGACCCAGTACTTC. Translation gives CASSLKAVGETQYF. The complete variable domain, with remaining parts taken from reference TRBV5-1 and TRBJ2-5, reads KAGVTQTPRYLIKTRGQQVTLSCSPISGHRSVSWYQQTPGQGLQFLFEYFSETQRNKGNFPGRFSGRQFSNSRSEMNVSTLELGDSALYLCASSLKAVGETQYFGPGTRLLVL.